Listed below are T cell receptor beta chains from one sample, sequenced in a study of cytomegalovirus exposure and HLA in healthy donors. The protocol was immunoSEQ multiplex PCR, while the TCRdb copy is restricted to in-frame clones and leaves out a portion. The data hold about 63,000 clones, with around 85% observed a single time. The material sequenced was PBMCs. Receptors originate from a woman in her 30s in good health and CMV-seronegative. The conserved cysteine and the conserved F or W are not part of the CDR3 here. The order of the fields is V gene, J gene, CDR3 protein.

>TRBV14|TRBJ2-5
ASSRGSQGGETQY
>TRBV9|TRBJ1-2
ASSGTGTGTTNYGYT
>TRBV19|TRBJ2-7
ASSPPDGYEQY
>TRBV11-2|TRBJ2-5
ASSLIPEVAGGETQY
>TRBV25-1|TRBJ1-6
ASSLGQINSPLH
>TRBV5-8|TRBJ1-3
ASSPGQGGAGNTIY
>TRBV6-1|TRBJ1-2
ASSTKGQTHGYT
>TRBV19|TRBJ1-2
ASSGQGVRNYGYT
>TRBV29-1|TRBJ1-1
SVEERQGGVAF
>TRBV12-5|TRBJ2-7
ASGFGDRRY
>TRBV7-9|TRBJ2-1
ASSLGLAPSEQF
>TRBV7-2|TRBJ1-1
ASSLVKNTEAF
>TRBV10-3|TRBJ1-1
AITAQGMNTEAF
>TRBV21-1|TRBJ2-1
ASSNSWDGRAESYEQF
>TRBV18|TRBJ1-1
ASSPPAGNTEAF
>TRBV18|TRBJ2-2
ASSPRQGPATGELF
>TRBV6-5|TRBJ2-1
ASSQDRVTYNEQF
>TRBV7-8|TRBJ2-5
ASSASGLWETQY
>TRBV9|TRBJ1-2
ASSETLEGGSGYT
>TRBV4-1|TRBJ2-4
ASSQLTGKNIQY
>TRBV21-1|TRBJ2-5
ASSKEGRGETQY
>TRBV21-1|TRBJ2-2
ASSHSPNTGELF
>TRBV12-5|TRBJ2-7
ASGDRGFDEQY
>TRBV18|TRBJ2-1
ASSLAGTGVNEQF
>TRBV10-3|TRBJ2-1
ATSLGSTGLVNEQF
>TRBV4-3|TRBJ2-3
ASSQDFPGGGTDTQY
>TRBV7-6|TRBJ2-5
ASSSFGQLEEQY
>TRBV4-3|TRBJ1-4
ASSQVGGVNEKLF
>TRBV2|TRBJ2-7
ASSELGQGIVEQY